There are a few counts of the clone carrying this T cell receptor beta chain. This specimen belongs to a study of T-cell reconstitution after alpha-beta-depleted transplantation in children. Library preparation (for TCRbeta) was performed with unique molecular identifiers. A single record per CDR3 protein comes from TCRdb applying MiXCR to the PCR reads. The sample records 200,000 to 250,000 distinct CDR3 sequences, about 9.5% being singletons. Trimming took off 0 bases at V and 7 bases at J, with 19 bases between the two ends. The CDR3 has 17 residues. Germline CDR1 reads SEHNR; CDR2 reads FQNEAQ (reference sequence).

The chain carries TRBV7-9 and TRBJ2-1; D could derive from TRBD1 or TRBD2 (7 bases each). This TCR derives from a human donor who donated a stem cell graft to a child with acute lymphoblastic leukemia. Source: PBMCs from the stem cell graft donor, taken from the stem cell graft. CDR3: CASSLAPGGAEWNEQFF. In DNA form, the CDR3 reads TGTGCCAGCAGCTTAGCTCCAGGGGGGGCTGAGTGGAATGAGCAGTTCTTC.